A selection of T cell receptor beta chains follows, all from one sample in a study of breast tumors, draining lymph nodes, adjacent tissues. TCRdb re-derived calls from the multiplex PCR reads in MiXCR, one entry per CDR3 protein. The sample consists of fewer than 250,000 distinct CDR3 sequences, roughly 32% of them appearing once. The sequenced material came from axillary lymph node tissue. The receptors were gathered from a female donor with breast cancer. Some clones in this sample may be carry-over from other donors' samples. CDR3s include the opening cysteine and the closing phenylalanine or tryptophan. The D gene is left open where the match is weak. A row's size may be missing; if present it is once, few, many or a size class.

clone_size j_call v_call d_call cdr3_aa
NA TRBJ2-2 TRBV7-9 NA CASSKTGTQAGELLF
many TRBJ2-1 TRBV9 NA CASSDPKTGDAYNEQFF
NA TRBJ2-1 TRBV3-1 NA CASSQGQGSGGADEQFF
many TRBJ2-3 TRBV5-8 TRBD2 CASSHAGLAATDTQYF
NA TRBJ1-1 TRBV30 NA CAWTYGNTEAFF
NA TRBJ2-2 TRBV7-6 TRBD1 CASSRDRGSGTGELFF
NA TRBJ1-4 TRBV29-1 NA CSVEGREKLSF
NA TRBJ2-5 TRBV10-3 TRBD2 CAISEAGRAGTQYF
many TRBJ2-3 TRBV5-5 TRBD1 CASSFWGQGADTQYF
many TRBJ1-5 TRBV4-3 NA CASSQDLGQPQHF
few TRBJ2-4 TRBV5-1 NA CASSFPGREDIQYF
NA TRBJ1-1 TRBV7-9 NA CASSLTPVTEAFF
NA TRBJ1-4 TRBV2 TRBD1 CASISGTGRRERLFF
NA TRBJ2-2 TRBV5-1 TRBD2 CASTSGGTLITGELFF
many TRBJ2-7 TRBV2 NA CASGSGIYEQHF
many TRBJ2-1 TRBV6-6 NA CASFLAGVNEQFF
many TRBJ1-2 TRBV4-3 NA CASSQDWAGGGYTF
NA TRBJ2-2 TRBV7-8 TRBD1 CASSSPSGTGHAGELFF
NA TRBJ1-1 TRBV7-9 NA CASSFKTGYLNTEAFF
NA TRBJ1-6 TRBV20-1 NA CSVRPCGSSYNSPLHF
many TRBJ2-5 TRBV6-6 NA CASSGPEEETQYF
many TRBJ2-5 TRBV28 NA CASSRGLETQYF
many TRBJ2-1 TRBV2 TRBD2 CASLKKGTRLYNEQFF
many TRBJ1-2 TRBV6-2/TRBV6-3 NA CASSYGGRYGYTF
many TRBJ1-5 TRBV12-3/TRBV12-4 TRBD1 CASSKTQGQVGNQPQHF
many TRBJ1-3 TRBV6-1 NA CASSRDTSGNTIYF
NA TRBJ1-3 TRBV20-1 TRBD1 CSARVGGGGAVGNTIYF
many TRBJ2-2 TRBV4-3 TRBD2 CASSFADSGAANTGELFF
NA TRBJ2-4 TRBV6-1 TRBD1 CASSGQGASNIQYF
NA TRBJ1-5 TRBV2 NA CASSGTDQARHF
once TRBJ1-2 TRBV7-9 TRBD1 CASSPTGAHYGYTF
many TRBJ2-1 TRBV20-1 TRBD2 CSVAGEVEQFF
many TRBJ2-3 TRBV3-1 NA CASSQISGTDTQYF
many TRBJ1-2 TRBV12-3/TRBV12-4 NA CASSSTRYGYTF
many TRBJ2-5 TRBV20-1 TRBD1 CSARPTGGETQYF
NA TRBJ2-1 TRBV6-5 TRBD2 CASSYRGLAYNEQFF
many TRBJ2-7 TRBV2 TRBD2 CASSVVVAGDEQYF
many TRBJ1-4 TRBV16 TRBD1 CASSRETGGFNEKLFF
many TRBJ2-7 TRBV5-6 TRBD2 CASSLASAGVLHEQYF
many TRBJ2-1 TRBV5-4 TRBD2 CASSLDVAGAYNEQFF
many TRBJ2-1 TRBV11-2 TRBD2 CASSLAGGVNEQFF
many TRBJ1-2 TRBV29-1 NA CSVEDLSSGRTYYGYTF
many TRBJ2-1 TRBV9 TRBD2 CASSQTSGSYNEQFF
NA TRBJ2-3 TRBV9 NA CASSVALATDYNEQYF
many TRBJ2-6 TRBV9 NA CASSRRSVSGANVLTF
many TRBJ1-4 TRBV29-1 NA CSVGEGREKLFF
NA TRBJ2-3 TRBV20-1 TRBD2 CSAVPGLARYTDTQYF
NA TRBJ1-5 TRBV7-2 NA CASSREREYQPQHF
many TRBJ2-1 TRBV5-6 NA CASSSTNEQFF
many TRBJ2-1 TRBV11-2 TRBD2 CASSSKGLAGPNEQFF
many TRBJ2-3 TRBV7-6 TRBD2 CASSLAPPSGRAGDTQYF
many TRBJ2-1 TRBV10-3 NA CAISEGPIGQFF
many TRBJ2-7 TRBV6-6 TRBD2 CASSTGGTSGYEQYF
many TRBJ2-3 TRBV24-1 NA CATSDRNRLTDTQYF
many TRBJ2-7 TRBV11-2 NA CASSLAGLLQEGQYF
many TRBJ1-2 TRBV6-1 NA CASTEGPYYGYTF
many TRBJ2-5 TRBV29-1 NA CTVQEGRGTQYF
once TRBJ1-3 TRBV20-1 NA CSARKAGMSGNTIYF
NA TRBJ2-3 TRBV7-9 NA CASSLYPNTDTQYF
once TRBJ2-7 TRBV7-2 NA CASPTALTYEQYF